This TCR beta chain was sequenced in a study of T cell clonality in common variable immunodeficiency. Overall study results and limits: Fewer deletions and N-nucleotide insertions were reportedly seen in common variable immunodeficiency TCR beta sequences.

This CDR3 spans 16 amino acids. Between the trimmed V and J ends, which lost 5 bases and 0 bases, there was a span of 12 bases. Germline CDR1 and CDR2: SGHNT and YYREEE (reference sequence). Ten or more counts support this clone. Its antigen is unknown. Read coverage stops 3 residues before the CDR3 terminus; the germline J gene supplies the remainder. Most patients and controls had Caucasian heritage. Here immunoSEQ multiplex PCR was the method, and the copy in TCRdb shows in-frame clones only, minus some. Captured here are about 34,000 clones, none seen once; the top ten comprise under 30%. The sample consisted of peripheral blood mononuclear cells. This sequence joins TRBV5-4 and TRBJ2-6; TRBD1 is a possible D gene (6 bases). This clonotype was obtained from a human donor with common variable immunodeficiency. The sequenced part of the CDR3 DNA is TGTGCCAGCAGTTCGGACAGACCCTCTGGGGCCAACGTC. Protein sequence: CASSSDRPSGANV. In full, the CDR3 reads CASSSDRPSGANVLTF. Using reference TRBV5-4 and TRBJ2-6 for the parts outside the CDR3, the full variable domain is ETGVTQSPTHLIKTRGQQVTLRCSSQSGHNTVSWYQQALGQGPQFIFQYYREEENGRGNFPPRFSGLQFPNYSSELNVNALELDDSALYLCASSSDRPSGANVLTFGAGSRLTVL.